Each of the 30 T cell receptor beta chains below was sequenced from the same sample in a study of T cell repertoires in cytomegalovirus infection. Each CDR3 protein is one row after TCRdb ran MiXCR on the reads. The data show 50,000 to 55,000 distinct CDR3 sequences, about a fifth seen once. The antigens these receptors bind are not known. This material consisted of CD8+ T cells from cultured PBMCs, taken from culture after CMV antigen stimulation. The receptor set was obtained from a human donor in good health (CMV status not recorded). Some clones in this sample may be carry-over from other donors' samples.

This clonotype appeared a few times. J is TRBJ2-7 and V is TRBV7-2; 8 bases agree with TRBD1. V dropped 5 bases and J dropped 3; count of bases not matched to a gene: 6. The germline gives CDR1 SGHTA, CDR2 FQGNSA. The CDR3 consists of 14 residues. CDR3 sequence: CASSRGQGVYEQYF. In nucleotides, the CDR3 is TGTGCCAGCAGCCGAGGACAGGGTGTCTACGAGCAGTACTTC.

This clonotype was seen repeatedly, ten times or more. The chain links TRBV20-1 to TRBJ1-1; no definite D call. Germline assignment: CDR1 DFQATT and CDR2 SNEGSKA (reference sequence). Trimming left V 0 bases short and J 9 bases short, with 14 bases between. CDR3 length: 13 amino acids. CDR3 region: CSARDLEQIKAFF. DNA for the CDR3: TGCAGTGCTAGAGATCTGGAACAGATTAAAGCTTTCTTT.

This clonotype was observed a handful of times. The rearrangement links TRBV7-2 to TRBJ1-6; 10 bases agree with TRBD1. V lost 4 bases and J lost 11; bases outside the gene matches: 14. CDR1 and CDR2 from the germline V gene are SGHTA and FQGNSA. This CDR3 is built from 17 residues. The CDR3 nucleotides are TGTGCCAGCAGCTCGGGGGACAGGGGCGTTAGGGAGACACCCCTCCACTTT. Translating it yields CASSSGDRGVRETPLHF.

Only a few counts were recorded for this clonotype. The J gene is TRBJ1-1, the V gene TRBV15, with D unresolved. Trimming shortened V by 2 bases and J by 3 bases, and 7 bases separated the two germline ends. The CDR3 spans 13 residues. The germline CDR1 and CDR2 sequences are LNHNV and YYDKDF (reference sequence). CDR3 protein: CATSRTTYTEAFF. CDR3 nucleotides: TGTGCCACCAGCAGAACCACTTACACTGAAGCTTTCTTT.

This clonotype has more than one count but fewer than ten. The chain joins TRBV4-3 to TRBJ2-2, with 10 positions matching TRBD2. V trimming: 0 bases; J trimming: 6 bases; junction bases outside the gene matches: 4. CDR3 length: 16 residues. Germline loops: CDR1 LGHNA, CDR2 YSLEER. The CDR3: CASSQDPSGGAGELFF. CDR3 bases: TGCGCCAGCAGCCAAGACCCCAGCGGGGGGGCCGGGGAGCTGTTTTTT.

CDR3 in DNA: TGTGCCAGCAGCCAAGATAGGACTAGCGGGCTTCGCTCCTACAATGAGCAGTTCTTC. Its translation is CASSQDRTSGLRSYNEQFF. The rearrangement joins TRBV14 to TRBJ2-1; 11 bases align to TRBD2. Germline V gene lookup returns CDR1 SGHDN and CDR2 FVKESK. The ends lost 0 bases at V and 0 bases at J; junction bases unmatched: 7. The length of the CDR3 is 19 residues.

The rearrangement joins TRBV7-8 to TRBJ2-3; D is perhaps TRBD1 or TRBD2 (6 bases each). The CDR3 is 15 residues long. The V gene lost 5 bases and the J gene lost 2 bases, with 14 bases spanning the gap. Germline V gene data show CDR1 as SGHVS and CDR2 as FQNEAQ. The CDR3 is CASSLSGQLTDTQYF. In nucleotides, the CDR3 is TGTGCCAGCAGCCTTAGCGGACAGCTCACAGATACGCAGTATTTT.

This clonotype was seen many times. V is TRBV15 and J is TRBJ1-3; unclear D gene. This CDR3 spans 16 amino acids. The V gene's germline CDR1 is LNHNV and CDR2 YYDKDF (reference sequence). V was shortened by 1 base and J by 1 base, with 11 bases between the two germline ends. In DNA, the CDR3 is TGTGCCACCAGCAGAGGACCCCCGGGGTCTGGAAACACCATATATTTT. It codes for CATSRGPPGSGNTIYF.

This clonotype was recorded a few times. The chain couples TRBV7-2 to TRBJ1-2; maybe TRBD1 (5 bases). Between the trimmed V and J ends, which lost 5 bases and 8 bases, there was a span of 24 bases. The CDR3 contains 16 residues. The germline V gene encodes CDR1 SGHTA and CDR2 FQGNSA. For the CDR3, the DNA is TGTGCCAGCAGCCCTATTACCGGGACCCCCGGAAGCGGCTACACCTTC. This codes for CASSPITGTPGSGYTF.

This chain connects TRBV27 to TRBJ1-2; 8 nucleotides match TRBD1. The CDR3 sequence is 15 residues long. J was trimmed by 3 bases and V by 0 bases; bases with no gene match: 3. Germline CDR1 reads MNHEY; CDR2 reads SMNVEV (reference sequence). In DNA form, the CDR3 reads TGTGCCAGCAGTTTATCGGCAGGGGGCGACTATGGCTACACCTTC. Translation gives CASSLSAGGDYGYTF.

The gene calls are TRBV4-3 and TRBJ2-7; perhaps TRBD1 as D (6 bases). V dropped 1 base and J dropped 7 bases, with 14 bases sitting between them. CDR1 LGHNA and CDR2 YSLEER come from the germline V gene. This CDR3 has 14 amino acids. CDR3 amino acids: CASSQGSYRGEQYF. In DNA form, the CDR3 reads TGCGCCAGCAGCCAAGGATCCTATAGGGGGGAGCAGTACTTC.

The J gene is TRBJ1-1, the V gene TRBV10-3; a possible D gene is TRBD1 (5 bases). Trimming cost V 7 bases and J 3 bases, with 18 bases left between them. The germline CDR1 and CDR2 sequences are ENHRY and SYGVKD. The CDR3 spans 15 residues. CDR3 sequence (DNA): TGTGCCATCACCCCTTCTACCCTCAGGGACACTGAAGCTTTCTTT. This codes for CAITPSTLRDTEAFF.

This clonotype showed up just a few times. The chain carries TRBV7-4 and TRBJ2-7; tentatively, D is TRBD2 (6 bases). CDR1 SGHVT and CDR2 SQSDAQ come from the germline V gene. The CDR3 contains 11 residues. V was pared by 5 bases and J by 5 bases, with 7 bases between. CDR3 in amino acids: CASSPSDEQYF. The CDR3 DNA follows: TGTGCCAGCAGCCCTAGCGACGAGCAGTACTTC.

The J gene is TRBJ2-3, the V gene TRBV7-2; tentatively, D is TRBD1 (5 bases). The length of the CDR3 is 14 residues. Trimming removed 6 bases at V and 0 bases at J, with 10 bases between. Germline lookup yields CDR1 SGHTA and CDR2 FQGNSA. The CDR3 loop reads CASRIDRSTDTQYF. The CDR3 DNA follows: TGTGCCAGCAGAATTGACAGAAGCACAGATACGCAGTATTTT. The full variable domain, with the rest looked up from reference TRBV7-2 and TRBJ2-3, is GAGVSQSPSNKVTEKGKDVELRCDPISGHTALYWYRQSLGQGLEFLIYFQGNSAPDKSGLPSDRFSAERTGGSVSTLTIQRTQQEDSAVYLCASRIDRSTDTQYFGPGTRLTVL.

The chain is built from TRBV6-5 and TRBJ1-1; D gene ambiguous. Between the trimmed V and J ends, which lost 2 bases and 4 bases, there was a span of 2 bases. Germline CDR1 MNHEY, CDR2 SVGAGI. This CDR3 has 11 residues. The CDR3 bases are TGTGCCAGCAGTTACGGCACTGAAGCTTTCTTT. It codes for CASSYGTEAFF.

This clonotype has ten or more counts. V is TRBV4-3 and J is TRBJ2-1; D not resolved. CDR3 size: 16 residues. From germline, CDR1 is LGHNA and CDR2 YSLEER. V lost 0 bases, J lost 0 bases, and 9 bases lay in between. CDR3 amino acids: CASSQDSGSSYNEQFF. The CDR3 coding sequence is TGCGCCAGCAGCCAAGATAGTGGTAGCTCCTACAATGAGCAGTTCTTC.

In DNA form, the CDR3 reads TGTGCCAGCTCACCGAGGACTAGCGGGCGGCAAGAGACCCAGTACTTC. This codes for CASSPRTSGRQETQYF. This chain joins TRBV18 and TRBJ2-5; 11 bases are shared with TRBD2. Germline V gene data show CDR1 as KGHSH and CDR2 as LQKENI. After removal of 3 bases from V and 2 bases from J, the junction contained 5 bases not matched to a gene. The CDR3 is 16 amino acids.

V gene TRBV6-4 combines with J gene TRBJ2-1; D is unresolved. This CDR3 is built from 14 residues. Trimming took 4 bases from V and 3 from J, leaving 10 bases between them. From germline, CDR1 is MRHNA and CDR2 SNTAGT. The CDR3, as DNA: TGTGCCAGCAGTGTAGACCGATACTACAATGAGCAGTTCTTC. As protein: CASSVDRYYNEQFF.

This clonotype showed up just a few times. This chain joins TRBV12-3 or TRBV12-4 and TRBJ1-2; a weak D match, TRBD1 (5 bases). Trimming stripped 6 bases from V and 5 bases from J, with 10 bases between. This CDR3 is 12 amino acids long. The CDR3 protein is CASRPGLYGYTF. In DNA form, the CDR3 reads TGTGCCAGCAGACCGGGGCTTTATGGCTACACCTTC.

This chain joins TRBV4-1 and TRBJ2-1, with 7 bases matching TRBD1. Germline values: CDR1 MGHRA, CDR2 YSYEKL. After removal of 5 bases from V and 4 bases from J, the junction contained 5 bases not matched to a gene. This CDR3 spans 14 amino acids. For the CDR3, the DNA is TGCGCCAGCAGCGGGACAGCAGCATACAATGAGCAGTTCTTC. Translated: CASSGTAAYNEQFF.

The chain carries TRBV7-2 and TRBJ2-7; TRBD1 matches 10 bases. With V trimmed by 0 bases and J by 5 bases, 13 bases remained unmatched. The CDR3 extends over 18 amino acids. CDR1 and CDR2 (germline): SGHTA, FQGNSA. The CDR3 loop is CASSLAPRQGAKEDEQYF. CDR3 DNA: TGTGCCAGCAGCTTAGCGCCCCGACAGGGGGCTAAAGAGGACGAGCAGTACTTC.

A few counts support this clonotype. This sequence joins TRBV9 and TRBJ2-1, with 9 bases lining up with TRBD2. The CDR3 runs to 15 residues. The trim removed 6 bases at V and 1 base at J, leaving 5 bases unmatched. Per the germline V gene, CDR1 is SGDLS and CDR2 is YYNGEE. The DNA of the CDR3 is TGTGCCAGCACCTCTAGCGGGACTTCCTACAATGAGCAGTTCTTC. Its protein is CASTSSGTSYNEQFF.

The CDR3 coding sequence is TGTGCCCTTCCTCGAGGGCTTGAGACTAGCCCGGCCTACGAGCAGTACTTC. It encodes CALPRGLETSPAYEQYF. The J gene is TRBJ2-7, the V gene TRBV5-6; 7 nucleotides match TRBD2. Per germline, CDR1 SGHDT and CDR2 YYEEEE. Trimming cost V 10 bases and J 2 bases; bases outside gene matches: 21. This CDR3 is built from 17 residues.

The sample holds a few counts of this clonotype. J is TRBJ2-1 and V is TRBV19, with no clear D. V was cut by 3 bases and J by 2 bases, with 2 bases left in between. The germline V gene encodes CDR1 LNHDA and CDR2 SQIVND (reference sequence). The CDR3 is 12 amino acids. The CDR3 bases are TGTGCCAGTAGTATGACCTACAATGAGCAGTTCTTC. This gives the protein CASSMTYNEQFF.

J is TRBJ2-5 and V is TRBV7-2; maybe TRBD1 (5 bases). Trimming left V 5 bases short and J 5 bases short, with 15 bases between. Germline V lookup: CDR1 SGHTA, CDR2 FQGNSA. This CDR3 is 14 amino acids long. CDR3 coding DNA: TGTGCCAGCAGCATCCAGGGAATTAGGGAGACCCAGTACTTC. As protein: CASSIQGIRETQYF.

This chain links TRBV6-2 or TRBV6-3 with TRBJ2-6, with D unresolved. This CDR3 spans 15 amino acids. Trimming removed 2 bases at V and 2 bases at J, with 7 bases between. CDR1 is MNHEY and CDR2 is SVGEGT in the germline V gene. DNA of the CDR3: TGTGCCAGCAGTTACGATGGGACTGGGGCCAACGTCCTGACTTTC. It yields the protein CASSYDGTGANVLTF.

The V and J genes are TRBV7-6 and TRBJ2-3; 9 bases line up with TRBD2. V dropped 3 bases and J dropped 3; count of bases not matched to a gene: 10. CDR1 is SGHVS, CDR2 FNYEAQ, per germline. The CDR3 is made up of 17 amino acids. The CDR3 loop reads CASSLTSGIRETDTQYF. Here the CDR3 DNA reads TGTGCCAGCAGCTTGACTAGCGGAATCAGGGAAACAGATACGCAGTATTTT. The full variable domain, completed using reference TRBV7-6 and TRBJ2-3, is GAGVSQSPRYKVTKRGQDVALRCDPISGHVSLYWYRQALGQGPEFLTYFNYEAQQDKSGLPNDRFSAERPEGSISTLTIQRTEQRDSAMYRCASSLTSGIRETDTQYFGPGTRLTVL.

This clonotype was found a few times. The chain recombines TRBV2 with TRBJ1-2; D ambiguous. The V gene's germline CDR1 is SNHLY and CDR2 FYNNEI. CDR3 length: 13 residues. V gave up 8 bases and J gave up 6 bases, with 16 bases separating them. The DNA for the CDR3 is TGTGCCAGCTTACGAAAGGGCGGTAATGGCTACACCTTC. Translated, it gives CASLRKGGNGYTF.

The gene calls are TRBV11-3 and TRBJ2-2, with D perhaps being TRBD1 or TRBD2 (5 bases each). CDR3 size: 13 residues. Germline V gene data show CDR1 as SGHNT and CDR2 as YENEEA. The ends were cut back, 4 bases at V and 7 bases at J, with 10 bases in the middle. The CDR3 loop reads CASSSWGNGELFF. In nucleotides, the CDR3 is TGTGCCAGCAGCTCCTGGGGGAACGGGGAGCTGTTTTTT.

CDR3 bases: TGTGCCAGCAGCCTTCGGGAACGAGATACGCAGTATTTT. It specifies CASSLRERDTQYF. The V gene is TRBV7-2, the J gene TRBJ2-3; D might be TRBD2 (5 bases). This CDR3 is built from 13 residues. Germline CDR1 SGHTA, CDR2 FQGNSA. The germline V and J ends were trimmed by 5 bases and 5 bases, with 11 bases remaining between them.